The rows below give T cell receptor beta chains drawn from one sample of a study of cytomegalovirus exposure and HLA in healthy donors. Assay used: immunoSEQ multiplex PCR; TCRdb lists only in-frame clones, some missing. Its clone listing holds roughly 140,000 clones. Sequencing input: PBMCs. These receptors originate from a male donor in good health and CMV-seronegative. CDR3s include the opening cysteine and the closing phenylalanine or tryptophan. The D gene is left open where the match is weak.

j_gene: TRBJ2-7
d_gene: TRBD2
v_gene: TRBV28
CDR3nt: TGTGCCAGCAGTTCCCCGGGACTAGCGGGATCGCTGGGCGAGCAGTACTTC
CDR3aa: CASSSPGLAGSLGEQYF

j_gene: TRBJ1-1
d_gene: .
v_gene: TRBV30
CDR3nt: TGTGCCTGGAGTCCGCCCAGAGCTTTCTTT
CDR3aa: CAWSPPRAFF

j_gene: TRBJ1-3
d_gene: TRBD1
v_gene: TRBV11-2
CDR3nt: TGTGCCAGCAGCCTAGACAGGGTTCCTGGAAACACCATATATTTT
CDR3aa: CASSLDRVPGNTIYF

j_gene: TRBJ1-4
d_gene: .
v_gene: TRBV27
CDR3nt: TGTGCCAGCAGCCGAACCGGTTTTCAGGGTAATGAAAAACTGTTTTTT
CDR3aa: CASSRTGFQGNEKLFF

j_gene: TRBJ2-7
d_gene: .
v_gene: TRBV19
CDR3nt: TGTGCCAGTAGTGCGAAGACGGGGAATCGCGAGCAGTACTTC
CDR3aa: CASSAKTGNREQYF

j_gene: TRBJ2-7
d_gene: .
v_gene: TRBV18
CDR3nt: TGTGCCAGCTCACCGGACAATGGCTACGAGCAGTACTTC
CDR3aa: CASSPDNGYEQYF

j_gene: TRBJ1-5
d_gene: TRBD1
v_gene: TRBV10-3
CDR3nt: TGTGCCACTGGTCCCCGGACAGGGCCTTATAGCAATCAGCCCCAGCATTTT
CDR3aa: CATGPRTGPYSNQPQHF

j_gene: TRBJ2-1
d_gene: .
v_gene: TRBV6-1
CDR3nt: TGTGCCAGCAGTGAAAGGGCAGAAAGGAGGGGCAACAATGAGCAGTTCTTC
CDR3aa: CASSERAERRGNNEQFF

j_gene: TRBJ1-6
d_gene: .
v_gene: TRBV5-1
CDR3nt: TGCGCCAGCAGCTCGGGGGGTCCGGTCTCACCCCTCCACTTT
CDR3aa: CASSSGGPVSPLHF

j_gene: TRBJ2-1
d_gene: TRBD1
v_gene: TRBV28
CDR3nt: TGTGCCAGCAGTTTAGCGGGACAGGGGGCAAATGAGCAGTTCTTC
CDR3aa: CASSLAGQGANEQFF

j_gene: TRBJ2-3
d_gene: TRBD2
v_gene: TRBV5-6
CDR3nt: TGTGCCAGCAGCTTGAGGGGAATAGCGGGAAGAGATACGCAGTATTTT
CDR3aa: CASSLRGIAGRDTQYF

j_gene: TRBJ2-5
d_gene: TRBD1
v_gene: TRBV6-5
CDR3nt: TGTGCCAGCAGTTACATGGACAGGGAAGAGACCCAGTACTTC
CDR3aa: CASSYMDREETQYF

j_gene: TRBJ1-2
d_gene: TRBD1
v_gene: TRBV6-5
CDR3nt: TGTGCCAGCAGTTACTCGGTTAGTGGGACAGGGGACGGCTACACCTTC
CDR3aa: CASSYSVSGTGDGYTF

j_gene: TRBJ1-2
d_gene: TRBD1
v_gene: TRBV6-5
CDR3nt: TGTGCCAGCAGATTATATCGGACAGGGCTTCTTAGCTACACCTTC
CDR3aa: CASRLYRTGLLSYTF

j_gene: TRBJ2-1
d_gene: TRBD2
v_gene: TRBV10-2
CDR3nt: TGCGCCAGCAGTCATAGCGGGTGGGTGAGGGATGAGCAGTTCTTC
CDR3aa: CASSHSGWVRDEQFF

j_gene: TRBJ1-1
d_gene: TRBD1
v_gene: TRBV19
CDR3nt: TGTGCCAGTAGCCCCCCCAGAAGGACAGGGTATAAAGCTGAAGCTTTCTTT
CDR3aa: CASSPPRRTGYKAEAFF

j_gene: TRBJ1-6
d_gene: .
v_gene: TRBV6-4
CDR3nt: TGTGCCAGCAGTGAAGGGGCCCGTAGTTCACCCCTCCACTTT
CDR3aa: CASSEGARSSPLHF

j_gene: TRBJ2-7
d_gene: .
v_gene: TRBV27
CDR3nt: TGTGCCAGCAGTACCCCATCGGACTCATCCTACGAGCAGTACTTC
CDR3aa: CASSTPSDSSYEQYF

j_gene: TRBJ2-3
d_gene: TRBD2
v_gene: TRBV4-1
CDR3nt: TGCGCCAGCAGCCAAGATACAGCGGGGGCCACAGATACGCAGTATTTT
CDR3aa: CASSQDTAGATDTQYF

j_gene: TRBJ2-7
d_gene: .
v_gene: TRBV7-8
CDR3nt: TGTGCCAGCAGCTTAGGGCACAGGGCCTACGAGCAGTACTTC
CDR3aa: CASSLGHRAYEQYF

j_gene: TRBJ2-7
d_gene: TRBD2
v_gene: TRBV9
CDR3nt: TGTGCCAGCAGCGTAGAAGCGGGAGGCGTCGAGCAGTACTTC
CDR3aa: CASSVEAGGVEQYF

j_gene: TRBJ1-5
d_gene: .
v_gene: TRBV10-3
CDR3nt: TGTGCCATCAGTGGTTTACAGAGAGATAGCAATCAGCCCCAGCATTTT
CDR3aa: CAISGLQRDSNQPQHF

j_gene: TRBJ2-3
d_gene: .
v_gene: TRBV5-6
CDR3nt: TGTGCCAGCAGCTCTAAAGTGATAGATACGCAGTATTTT
CDR3aa: CASSSKVIDTQYF

j_gene: TRBJ2-1
d_gene: .
v_gene: TRBV18
CDR3nt: TGTGCCAGCTCACCGGGCAGGGAATCTCAGTTCTTC
CDR3aa: CASSPGRESQFF